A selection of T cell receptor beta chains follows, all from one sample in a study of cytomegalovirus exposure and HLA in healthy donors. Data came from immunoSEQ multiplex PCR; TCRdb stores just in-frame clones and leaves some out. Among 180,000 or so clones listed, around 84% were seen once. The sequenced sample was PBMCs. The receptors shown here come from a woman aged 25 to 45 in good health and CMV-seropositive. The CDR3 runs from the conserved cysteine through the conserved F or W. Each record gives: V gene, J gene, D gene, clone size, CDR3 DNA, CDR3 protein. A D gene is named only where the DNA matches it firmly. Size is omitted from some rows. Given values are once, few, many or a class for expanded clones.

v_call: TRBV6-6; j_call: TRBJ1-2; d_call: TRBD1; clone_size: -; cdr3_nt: TGTGCCAGCAGTTACTCGAGAGGGGGGACAGGGTATGGCTACACCTTC; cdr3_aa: CASSYSRGGTGYGYTF
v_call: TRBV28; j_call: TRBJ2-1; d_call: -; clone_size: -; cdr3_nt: TGTGCCAGCAGTCCCGACGGGGTAGCTCGTGAGCAGTTCTTC; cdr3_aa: CASSPDGVAREQFF
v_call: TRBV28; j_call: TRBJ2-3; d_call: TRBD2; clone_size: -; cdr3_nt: TGTGCCAGCAGTTCCCCCCTAGCGGGAGTGACAGATACGCAGTATTTT; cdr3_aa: CASSSPLAGVTDTQYF
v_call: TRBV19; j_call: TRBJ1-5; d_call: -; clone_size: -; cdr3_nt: TGTGCCAGTAGTGTGAACAGGGAAGGCAATCAGCCCCAGCATTTT; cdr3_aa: CASSVNREGNQPQHF
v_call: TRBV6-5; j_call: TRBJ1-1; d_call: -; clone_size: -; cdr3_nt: TGTGCCAGCAGTTACTCTAGGACAGCCTTCACTGAAGCTTTCTTT; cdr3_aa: CASSYSRTAFTEAFF
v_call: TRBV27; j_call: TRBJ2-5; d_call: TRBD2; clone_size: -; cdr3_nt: TGTGCCAGCAGTCCGAGCGGGGTCGCACACGGGGTGACCCAGTACTTC; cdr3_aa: CASSPSGVAHGVTQYF
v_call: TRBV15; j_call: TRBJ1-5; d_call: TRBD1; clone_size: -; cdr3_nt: TGTGCCACCAGCAGAGATAGGACAGGGGAACAGCCCCAGCATTTT; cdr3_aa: CATSRDRTGEQPQHF
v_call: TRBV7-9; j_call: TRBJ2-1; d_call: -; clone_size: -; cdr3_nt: TGTGCCAGCAGCTTGTACGCGGGAAGCTCCTACAATGAGCAGTTCTTC; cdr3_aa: CASSLYAGSSYNEQFF
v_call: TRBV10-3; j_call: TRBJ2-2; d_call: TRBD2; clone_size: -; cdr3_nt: TGTGCCATCAGCGCTCGACTAGCGGGAGAAGGGGAGCTGTTTTTT; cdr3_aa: CAISARLAGEGELFF
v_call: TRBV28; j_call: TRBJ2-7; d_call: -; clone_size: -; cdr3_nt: TGTGCCAGCAGTAGCCAGGGCCGATTTGCGCAGTACTTC; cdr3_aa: CASSSQGRFAQYF
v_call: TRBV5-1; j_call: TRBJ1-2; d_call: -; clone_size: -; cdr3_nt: TGCGCCAGCAGCTTGGAGGGCAGGGGATACGGCTACACCTTC; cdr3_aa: CASSLEGRGYGYTF
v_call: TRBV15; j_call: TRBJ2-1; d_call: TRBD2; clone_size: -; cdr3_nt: TGTGCCACGCACCAGAGACTAGCGGGGTACAATGAGCAGTTCTTC; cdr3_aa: CATHQRLAGYNEQFF
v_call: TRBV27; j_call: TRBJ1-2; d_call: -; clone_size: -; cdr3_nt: TGTGCCAGCAGTTTTGGGGGCCCCAACTATGGCTACACCTTC; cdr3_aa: CASSFGGPNYGYTF
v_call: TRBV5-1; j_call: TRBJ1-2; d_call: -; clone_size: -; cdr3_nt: TGCGCCAGCAGCTTGCAAGGGGGAGGGGGAGTCTATGGCTACACCTTC; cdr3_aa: CASSLQGGGGVYGYTF
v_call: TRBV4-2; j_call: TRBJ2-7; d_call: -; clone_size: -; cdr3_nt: TGTGCCAGCAGCCAAGATTGGCCGGGAAGCTCCTACGAGCAGTACTTC; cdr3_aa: CASSQDWPGSSYEQYF
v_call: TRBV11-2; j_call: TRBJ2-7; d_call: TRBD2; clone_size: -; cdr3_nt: TGTGCCAGCAGCTTGACTAGCGGGGCCTACGAGCAGTACTTC; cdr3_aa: CASSLTSGAYEQYF
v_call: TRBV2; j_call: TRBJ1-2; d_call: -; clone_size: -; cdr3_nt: TGTGCCAGCAGGGGCCCGACACCCGTAGGAGGTGGCTACACCTTC; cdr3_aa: CASRGPTPVGGGYTF
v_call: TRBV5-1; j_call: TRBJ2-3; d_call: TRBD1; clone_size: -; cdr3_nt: TGCGCCAGCAGCGGGGTTGGGACAGCAAGCCCCCCAGATACGCAGTATTTT; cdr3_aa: CASSGVGTASPPDTQYF
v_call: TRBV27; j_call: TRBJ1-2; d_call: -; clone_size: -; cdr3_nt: TGTGCCAGCAGTCAATACAGGACCCAACGCGATGGCTACACCTTC; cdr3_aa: CASSQYRTQRDGYTF
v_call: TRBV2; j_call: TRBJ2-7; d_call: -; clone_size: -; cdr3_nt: TGTGCCAGCACTCTAAGCGTGGTCTACGAGCAGTACTTC; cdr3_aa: CASTLSVVYEQYF
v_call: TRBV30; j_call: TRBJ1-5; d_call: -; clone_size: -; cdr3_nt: TGTGCCTGGAGTGTAGGGCCCGGGGATAGCAATCAGCCCCAGCATTTT; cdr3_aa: CAWSVGPGDSNQPQHF
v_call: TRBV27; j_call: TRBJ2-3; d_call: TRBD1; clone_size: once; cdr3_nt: TGTGCCAGCAGTTTCCTCCGGGACAGGGCATCCCATACGCAGTATTTT; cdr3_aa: CASSFLRDRASHTQYF
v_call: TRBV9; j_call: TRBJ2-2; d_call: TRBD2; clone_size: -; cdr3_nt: TGTGCCAGCAGCGGACTAGCGGGAGGCACCGGGGAGCTGTTTTTT; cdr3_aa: CASSGLAGGTGELFF
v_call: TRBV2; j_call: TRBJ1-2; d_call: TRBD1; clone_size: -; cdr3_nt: TGTGCCAGCAGCGAGGACAGGGGCTATGGCTACACCTTC; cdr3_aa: CASSEDRGYGYTF
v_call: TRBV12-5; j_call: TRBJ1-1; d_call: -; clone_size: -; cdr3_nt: TGTGCTAGTGGGGATAACAGGGTGAACACTGAAGCTTTCTTT; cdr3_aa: CASGDNRVNTEAFF
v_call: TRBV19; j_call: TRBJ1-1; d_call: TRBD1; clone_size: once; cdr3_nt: TGTGCCAGTAGTACCCAGACAGGGATCGGTACTGAAGCTTTCTTT; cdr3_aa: CASSTQTGIGTEAFF
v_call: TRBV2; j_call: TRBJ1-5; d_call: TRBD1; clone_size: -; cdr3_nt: TGTGCCAGCAGTGGCCAACAGGGGGCGGGTCAGCCCCAGCATTTT; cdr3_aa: CASSGQQGAGQPQHF
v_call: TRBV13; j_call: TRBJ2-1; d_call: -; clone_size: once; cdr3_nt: TGTGCCAGCAGCTTACCTAGCAATGAGCAGTTCTTC; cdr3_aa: CASSLPSNEQFF
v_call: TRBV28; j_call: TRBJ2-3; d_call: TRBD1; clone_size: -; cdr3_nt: TGTGCCAGCAGTTTTCAGACAGGGGGGCTTGCAGATACGCAGTATTTT; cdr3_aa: CASSFQTGGLADTQYF
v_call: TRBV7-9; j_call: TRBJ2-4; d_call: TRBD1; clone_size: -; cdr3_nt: TGTGCCAGCAGCTTAGAGGACAGGGGTCAGTACTTC; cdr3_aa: CASSLEDRGQYF
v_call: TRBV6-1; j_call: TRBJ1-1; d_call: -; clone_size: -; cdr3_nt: TGTGCCAGCAGGGTAGACCGGGACACTGAAGCTTTCTTT; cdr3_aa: CASRVDRDTEAFF
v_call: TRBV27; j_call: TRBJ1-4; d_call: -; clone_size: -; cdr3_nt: TGTGCCAGCCGGAGATTGGGGGAGGTTGAAAAACTGTTTTTT; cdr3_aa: CASRRLGEVEKLFF
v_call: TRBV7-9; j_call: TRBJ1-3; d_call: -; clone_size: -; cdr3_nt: TGTGCCAGCAGTTACCAGGGTGGATGGGACACCATATATTTT; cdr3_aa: CASSYQGGWDTIYF
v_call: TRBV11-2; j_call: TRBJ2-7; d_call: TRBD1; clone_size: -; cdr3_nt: TGTGCCAGCAGCGTTAAAATGACAGGGTACGAGCAGTACTTC; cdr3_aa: CASSVKMTGYEQYF
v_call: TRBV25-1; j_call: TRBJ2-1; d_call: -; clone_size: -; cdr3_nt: TGTGCCAGCAGTGATGACAGGCCCTACAATGAGCAGTTCTTC; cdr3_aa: CASSDDRPYNEQFF
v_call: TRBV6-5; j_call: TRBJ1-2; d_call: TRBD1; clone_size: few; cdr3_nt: TGTGCCAGCAGGGGGACAGTGGGGAACTATGGCTACACCTTC; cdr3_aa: CASRGTVGNYGYTF
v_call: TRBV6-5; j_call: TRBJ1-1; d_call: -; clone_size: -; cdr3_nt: TGTGCCAGCAGTTCCCCTAGCCGGGGGGGGAACACTGAAGCTTTCTTT; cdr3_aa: CASSSPSRGGNTEAFF
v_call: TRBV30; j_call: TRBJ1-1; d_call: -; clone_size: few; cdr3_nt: TGTGCCTGGTCCCCGGCAGGGAACACTGAAGCTTTCTTT; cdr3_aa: CAWSPAGNTEAFF
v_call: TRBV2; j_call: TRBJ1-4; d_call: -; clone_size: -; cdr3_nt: TGTGCCAGCAGTGAACAGGGGCTCCGTGAAAAACTGTTTTTT; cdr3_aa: CASSEQGLREKLFF
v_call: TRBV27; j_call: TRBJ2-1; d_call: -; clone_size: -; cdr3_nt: TGCCTCTCGGGATTGGAACCCTACAATGAGCAGTTCTTC; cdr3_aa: CLSGLEPYNEQFF
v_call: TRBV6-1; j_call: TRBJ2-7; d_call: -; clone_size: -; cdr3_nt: TGTGCCAGCAGTGAATCTTATTCCGAGCAGTACTTC; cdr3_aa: CASSESYSEQYF
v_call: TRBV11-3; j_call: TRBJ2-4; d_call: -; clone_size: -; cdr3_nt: TGTGCCAGCAGCTTATTCGAGGCGGACATTCAGTACTTC; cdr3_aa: CASSLFEADIQYF
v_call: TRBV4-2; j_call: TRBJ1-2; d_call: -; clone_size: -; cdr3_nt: TGTGCCAGCAGCCAAGATCTCGTCAGGGACTCTGGCTACACCTTC; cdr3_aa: CASSQDLVRDSGYTF
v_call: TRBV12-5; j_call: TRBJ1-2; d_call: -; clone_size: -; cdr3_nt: TGTGCTAGTGGAGCCGGGACTTACTATGGCTACACCTTC; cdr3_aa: CASGAGTYYGYTF
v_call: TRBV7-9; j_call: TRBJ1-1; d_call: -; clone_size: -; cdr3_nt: TGTGCCAGCAGCTTAGGTGGCGGAGCGAACACTGAAGCTTTCTTT; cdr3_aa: CASSLGGGANTEAFF
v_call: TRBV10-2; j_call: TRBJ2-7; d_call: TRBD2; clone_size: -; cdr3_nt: TGCGCCACCAGTTTTGGGAGGGAAGAGCAGTACTTC; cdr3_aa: CATSFGREEQYF
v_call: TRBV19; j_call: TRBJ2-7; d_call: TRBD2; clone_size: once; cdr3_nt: TGTGCCAGTAGTAATAGCGGGAGGAACGAGCAGTACTTC; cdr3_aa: CASSNSGRNEQYF